The 19 T cell receptor beta chains in this list originate from one sample, sequenced in a study of T cells in localized non-small cell lung cancer. Measured with immunoSEQ multiplex PCR; TCRdb has only the in-frame clones, and not every one. The sample includes some 66,000 clones, approximately 85% of them seen just once. This specimen consisted of peripheral blood, obtained before any cancer treatment. These receptors were taken from a female donor over 55 with stage I lung adenocarcinoma.

The chain couples TRBV2 to TRBJ1-1, with 8 bases aligning to TRBD1. The CDR3 is 15 amino acids. After removal of 6 bases from V and 1 base from J, the junction contained 7 bases not matched to a gene. CDR1 is SNHLY and CDR2 is FYNNEI in the germline V gene. The CDR3 DNA reads as TGTGCCAGCAGCGTACAGGGGGGCGGGAACACTGAAGCTTTCTTT. Its protein is CASSVQGGGNTEAFF.

The chain carries TRBV11-2 and TRBJ2-3, with unresolved D. CDR1 SGHAT and CDR2 FQNNGV come from the germline V gene. The CDR3 runs 13 residues. V lost 5 bases and J 0 bases, leaving 6 bases between the germline ends. The CDR3 region is CASSPYSTDTQYF. The DNA of the CDR3 is TGTGCCAGCAGCCCTTATAGCACAGATACGCAGTATTTT.

CDR3 sequence: CASRPQYEQYF. CDR3 nucleotide sequence: TGTGCCAGCAGACCCCAGTACGAGCAGTACTTC. The chain carries TRBV2 and TRBJ2-7; the D is unclear. V lost 6 bases and J 4 bases, leaving 7 bases between the germline ends. CDR1 SNHLY and CDR2 FYNNEI come from the germline V gene. The CDR3 is made up of 11 amino acids.

The chain employs TRBV6-5 and TRBJ1-5; possible D gene TRBD1, 6 bases. The CDR3 is 15 amino acids. CDR1 MNHEY and CDR2 SVGAGI come from the germline V gene. V was shortened by 5 bases and J by 0 bases, with 11 bases between the two germline ends. For the CDR3, the DNA is TGTGCCAGCAGTAGGGACATTTATAGCAATCAGCCCCAGCATTTT. It codes for CASSRDIYSNQPQHF.

The chain uses TRBV28 and TRBJ1-2; D gene uncertain. V was clipped by 7 bases and J by 0 bases, with 18 bases between them. Germline loops: CDR1 MDHEN, CDR2 SYDVKM. CDR3 length: 16 amino acids. The CDR3 nucleotides are TGTGCCAGCATCCCCCTCAAACCGATTACTAACTATGGCTACACCTTC. It encodes CASIPLKPITNYGYTF.

The chain couples TRBV30 to TRBJ1-4; D is perhaps TRBD1 (5 bases). The CDR3 contains 12 residues. V shed 5 bases and J shed 11 bases, with 15 bases lying between them. The germline gives CDR1 GTSNPN, CDR2 SVGIG (reference sequence). CDR3 in amino acids: CAWESLGGKLFF. CDR3 bases: TGTGCCTGGGAGTCACTTGGGGGGAAACTGTTTTTT.

Written as DNA, the CDR3 is TGTGCCAGCAGCCAACGGCCCGCGGTCGGGACTACTCTCGACGAGCAGTACTTC. Amino acid sequence: CASSQRPAVGTTLDEQYF. This chain links TRBV4-2 with TRBJ2-7, with 7 bases fitting TRBD2. This CDR3 has 18 amino acids. CDR1 LGHNA and CDR2 YNFKEQ come from the germline V gene. V trimming: 2 bases; J trimming: 5 bases; junction bases outside the gene matches: 18.

V gene TRBV7-2 combines with J gene TRBJ2-3, with 7 bases matching TRBD2. Germline trimming cut 10 bases from V and 0 bases from J; bases unmatched to any gene: 4. Germline V gene sequence: CDR1 SGHTA, CDR2 FQGNSA. The length of the CDR3 is 13 residues. The CDR3: CATGRGSTDTQYF. The CDR3 DNA follows: TGTGCCACGGGGCGGGGGAGCACAGATACGCAGTATTTT.

This rearrangement joins TRBV5-1 to TRBJ2-1; 7 bases line up with TRBD1. This CDR3 has 15 residues. J lost 9 bases, V lost 0 bases, and 9 bases had no gene match. The germline gives CDR1 SGHRS, CDR2 YFSETQ. The CDR3 region is CASSLGGGPTIEQFF. CDR3 nucleotides: TGCGCCAGCAGCTTGGGAGGGGGCCCAACAATTGAGCAGTTCTTC.

This clone was seen only once. The CDR3 reads CASSLKGSGNTIYF. CDR3 nucleotides: TGCGCCAGCAGCTTGAAGGGCTCTGGAAACACCATATATTTT. The V gene is TRBV5-1, the J gene TRBJ1-3, with D hard to call. The length of the CDR3 is 14 residues. V lost 1 base to trimming and J lost 0 bases, with 5 bases between them. Germline CDR1 reads SGHRS; CDR2 reads YFSETQ.

The rearrangement joins TRBV7-3 to TRBJ2-1, with D possibly TRBD1 on 5 matching bases. Germline CDR1 and CDR2: SGHTA and FQGTGA. The CDR3 is 14 residues long. Trimming stripped 4 bases from V and 7 bases from J, with 14 bases between. CDR3 DNA: TGTGCCAGCAGCTCCGGTTGGGGCCATAATGAGCAGTTCTTC. This codes for CASSSGWGHNEQFF.

The chain combines TRBV5-5 with TRBJ1-5; D is ambiguous. This CDR3 is built from 15 residues. V was trimmed by 0 bases and J by 4 bases, leaving 11 bases between them. CDR1 and CDR2 (germline): SGHKS, YYEKEE (reference sequence). In DNA form, the CDR3 reads TGTGCCAGCAGCTTGGCGCTACAAACTAATCAGCCCCAGCATTTT. This translates into CASSLALQTNQPQHF.

This sequence joins TRBV6-1 and TRBJ2-3; maybe TRBD1 (5 bases). The ends were cut back, 2 bases at V and 6 bases at J, with 9 bases in the middle. Germline CDR1 is MNHNS and CDR2 is SASEGT. The CDR3 consists of 13 residues. CDR3 sequence (DNA): TGTGCCAGCAGTGAAACAGGCAGGGATACGCAGTATTTT. Translating gives CASSETGRDTQYF.

The gene calls are TRBV7-8 and TRBJ2-2; 13 bases map to TRBD2. The CDR3 contains 17 residues. Germline CDR1 and CDR2: SGHVS and FQNEAQ. The V gene end was trimmed by 6 bases and the J gene end by 4 bases; junction bases not matched to a gene: 8. This CDR3 reads CASRKLAGGRGTGELFF. Here the CDR3 DNA reads TGTGCCAGCAGAAAACTAGCGGGAGGGCGTGGCACCGGGGAGCTGTTTTTT.

This chain connects TRBV18 to TRBJ2-7; TRBD1 matches at 8 bases. Germline CDR1 is KGHSH and CDR2 is LQKENI. Trimming removed 3 bases from V and 6 bases from J; junction bases left unmatched: 4. The CDR3 loop spans 13 amino acids. The CDR3 here is CASSPQGAGEQYF. CDR3 sequence (DNA): TGTGCCAGCTCACCTCAGGGGGCGGGCGAGCAGTACTTC. Together with reference TRBV18 and TRBJ2-7, the CDR3 gives the full variable domain: NAGVMQNPRHLVRRRGQEARLRCSPMKGHSHVYWYRQLPEEGLKFMVYLQKENIIDESGMPKERFSAEFPKEGPSILRIQQVVRGDSAAYFCASSPQGAGEQYFGPGTRLTVT.

V usage is TRBV7-3 and J usage is TRBJ1-5, with TRBD1 matching over 8 bases. Germline assignment: CDR1 SGHTA and CDR2 FQGTGA. The CDR3 totals 15 residues. V lost 5 bases to trimming and J lost 6 bases; unmatched junction nucleotides: 9. CDR3: CASSRNAGGLQPQHF. CDR3 nucleotides: TGTGCCAGCAGCCGAAACGCAGGGGGCCTTCAGCCCCAGCATTTT.

V and J are TRBV11-3 and TRBJ2-7, with unresolved D. Per germline, CDR1 SGHNT and CDR2 YENEEA. The V end lost 3 bases, the J end lost 6 bases, and 9 bases lay between the germline ends. This CDR3 spans 12 amino acids. This CDR3 is CASSFRWGEQYF. As DNA, the CDR3 is TGTGCCAGCAGCTTCCGGTGGGGCGAGCAGTACTTC.

V is TRBV30 and J is TRBJ2-5; the match to TRBD2 covers 7 bases. The V and J ends lost 2 bases and 6 bases, in that order; junction bases with no gene match: 6. The CDR3 has 13 residues. CDR1 and CDR2 (germline): GTSNPN, SVGIG (reference sequence). DNA of the CDR3: TGTGCCTGGAGTATGGCGGGAGCCCAGACCCAGTACTTC. As protein: CAWSMAGAQTQYF.

The chain is built from TRBV11-2 and TRBJ2-7; possibly TRBD1 or TRBD2 for D (5 bases each). CDR3 length equals 14 residues. Trimming took off 1 base at V and 1 base at J, with 8 bases between the two ends. The germline CDR1 and CDR2 sequences are SGHAT and FQNNGV. The CDR3 DNA sequence: TGTGCCAGCAGCTTAGCGGGGCTTTCCTACGAGCAGTACTTC. Translating gives CASSLAGLSYEQYF.